These 4 T cell receptor beta chains came from one sample sequenced in a study of regulatory T cells in long-lasting Graves disease. Libraries of TCR beta came from iRepertoire HTBI primers plus Arm-PCR of CDR3 regions. MiXCR, run by TCRdb on the multiplex PCR reads, gives a single entry per CDR3 protein. The table has about 210,000 distinct CDR3 sequences, roughly 18% seen once; the top ten hold 12%. As to time point: newly diagnosed GD, antithyroid drugs for less than 3 months. From RNA extracted from PBMCs, the TCR library was made. The same specimen was also included in a second study, on T cells in Graves' hyperthyroidism and ophthalmopathy.

The sequencing here drew on peripheral blood mononuclear cells (PBMCs), taken at new diagnosis, from a patient treated with antithyroid drugs. These TCRs come from a woman younger than 45 with Graves disease.

This clonotype was picked up many times. This rearrangement joins TRBV5-6 to TRBJ1-1; TRBD1 is a possible D gene (5 bases). CDR1 SGHDT and CDR2 YYEEEE come from the germline V gene. The CDR3 spans 17 residues. Trimming took 4 bases from V and 1 from J, leaving 20 bases between them. This CDR3 reads CASSGGDPRVANTEAFF. In DNA form, the CDR3 reads TGTGCCAGCAGCGGTGGGGACCCCCGGGTGGCGAACACTGAAGCTTTCTTT. The variable domain in full, with the rest retrieved from reference TRBV5-6 and TRBJ1-1, is DAGVTQSPTHLIKTRGQQVTLRCSPKSGHDTVSWYQQALGQGPQFIFQYYEEEERQRGNFPDRFSGHQFPNYSSELNVNALLLGDSALYLCASSGGDPRVANTEAFFGQGTRLTVV.

This clonotype occurred many times. This rearrangement joins TRBV20-1 to TRBJ1-2; 9 nucleotides agree with TRBD1. This CDR3 region has 15 residues. Trimming cost V 3 bases and J 5 bases; bases outside gene matches: 10. Germline CDR1 DFQATT, CDR2 SNEGSKA (reference sequence). This CDR3 is CSARGTGRGFYGYTF. The DNA for the CDR3 is TGCAGTGCTAGGGGGACAGGGAGGGGATTTTATGGCTACACCTTC.

This sequence joins TRBV6-1 and TRBJ1-5, with 8 bases matching TRBD1. Trimming removed 5 bases from V and 0 bases from J; junction bases left unmatched: 9. The CDR3 has 17 amino acids. Germline CDR1 and CDR2: MNHNS and SASEGT. The CDR3 coding sequence is TGTGCCAGCAGTCCAATGGCAGGGGGCTATAGCAATCAGCCCCAGCATTTT. It is translated as CASSPMAGGYSNQPQHF.

The chain recombines TRBV5-6 with TRBJ2-6; D is ambiguous. V was pared by 4 bases and J by 4 bases, with 9 bases between. Germline CDR1 SGHDT, CDR2 YYEEEE. CDR3 length: 14 residues. The CDR3: CASSEAAGANVLTF. For the CDR3, the DNA is TGTGCCAGCAGCGAGGCAGCCGGGGCCAACGTCCTGACTTTC.